The 26 T cell receptor beta chains reported below all come from one sample, sequenced in a study of cytomegalovirus exposure and HLA in healthy donors (TCRdb year 2017). Preparation of the library involved the immunoSEQ multiplex PCR assay. For the multiplex PCR, a mixture combining 60 forward primers for TCR Vbeta segments and 13 reverse primers for TCR Jbeta segments was used. TCRdb mirrors the immuneACCESS table, restricted to in-frame sequences. Some clones are absent from its copies; in checked studies, under half trace to an unresolved V gene, and the reason for the others is unknown. The sample table lists some 50,000 clones, roughly 72% of them with a count of one. Roughly a fifth of the sample is held by the ten biggest clonotypes. Source material: PBMCs. These receptor sequences come from a woman between 50 and 59 years old in good health and CMV-seropositive.

This clone was found a few times. V and J are TRBV11-1 and TRBJ2-1; 12 bases map to TRBD2. Trimming removed 5 bases from V and 2 bases from J; junction bases left unmatched: 4. Germline CDR1 and CDR2: SGHAT and FQDESV (reference sequence). The CDR3 sequence is 16 residues long. CDR3 loop: CASSVGLAGPYNEQFF. The CDR3 coding sequence is TGTGCCAGCAGCGTTGGACTAGCGGGACCCTACAATGAGCAGTTCTTC.

This rearrangement joins TRBV13 to TRBJ2-1; 9 nucleotides line up with TRBD2. J was trimmed by 4 bases and V by 4 bases; bases with no gene match: 11. Germline V gene sequence: CDR1 PRHDT, CDR2 FYEKMQ (reference sequence). This CDR3 spans 17 amino acids. The CDR3 DNA follows: TGTGCCAGCAGCTCACGCCTGGGACTAGCCCCTTACAATGAGCAGTTCTTC. Residues: CASSSRLGLAPYNEQFF. Full variable domain (remainder filled in from reference TRBV13 and TRBJ2-1): AAGVIQSPRHLIKEKRETATLKCYPIPRHDTVYWYQQGPGQDPQFLISFYEKMQSDKGSIPDRFSAQQFSDYHSELNMSSLELGDSALYFCASSSRLGLAPYNEQFFGPGTRLTVL.

The rearrangement joins TRBV5-8 to TRBJ1-6; 9 nucleotides match TRBD1. The CDR3 totals 14 residues. Germline loops: CDR1 SGHTS, CDR2 YDEGEE. V trimming: 4 bases; J trimming: 10 bases; junction bases outside the gene matches: 6. The CDR3, as DNA: TGTGCCAGCAGCGCTCGGGACAGGGTCTCACCCCTCCACTTT. Its translation is CASSARDRVSPLHF.

This chain links TRBV4-3 with TRBJ2-1, with 12 bases identical to TRBD2. Losses at the gene ends were 2 bases for V and 6 bases for J; bases not matched to a gene: 5. The CDR3 runs 16 residues. CDR1 and CDR2 from the germline V gene are LGHNA and YSLEER. Here the CDR3 DNA reads TGCGCCAGCAGCCAAACTAGCGGGGGGAGGGTCAATGAGCAGTTCTTC. This sequence encodes CASSQTSGGRVNEQFF.

The V gene is TRBV7-6, the J gene TRBJ1-1; D is undetermined. The CDR3 has 15 amino acids. Trimming took 2 bases from V and 11 from J, leaving 21 bases between them. The germline gives CDR1 SGHVS, CDR2 FNYEAQ. In DNA form, the CDR3 reads TGTGCCAGCAGCTTAACTAATACACTGGGTCAAACGGCTTTCTTT. This codes for CASSLTNTLGQTAFF.

This chain connects TRBV7-9 to TRBJ1-3; D may be TRBD1 (5 bases). From germline, CDR1 is SEHNR and CDR2 FQNEAQ (reference sequence). The V and J ends lost 1 base and 0 bases respectively, with 10 bases between them. This CDR3 is 16 amino acids long. This CDR3 is CASSLGGGHSGNTIYF. The CDR3 DNA reads as TGTGCCAGCAGCTTAGGGGGGGGTCACTCTGGAAACACCATATATTTT.

The chain joins TRBV9 to TRBJ2-5, with 10 bases identical to TRBD1. J gave up 2 bases and V 2 bases, and 3 bases lay outside the gene matches. Germline CDR1 is SGDLS and CDR2 is YYNGEE. The CDR3 runs 15 residues. The CDR3 loop is CASSVGQGGQETQYF. The CDR3, as DNA: TGTGCCAGCAGCGTCGGACAGGGGGGGCAAGAGACCCAGTACTTC.

V and J are TRBV19 and TRBJ1-4; weak D call: TRBD1 (5 bases). Trimming pared 11 bases from V and 8 bases from J, leaving 15 bases between. This CDR3 has 12 residues. Germline V gene data show CDR1 as LNHDA and CDR2 as SQIVND (reference sequence). CDR3 in amino acids: CACGGLGEKLFF. CDR3 sequence (DNA): TGTGCCTGTGGGGGACTCGGCGAAAAACTGTTTTTT.

This clone turned up a few times. The rearrangement joins TRBV7-3 to TRBJ2-2; D is possibly TRBD1 (6 bases). The CDR3 contains 16 residues. The germline V and J ends were trimmed by 3 bases and 4 bases, with 15 bases remaining between them. Per germline, CDR1 SGHTA and CDR2 FQGTGA. In DNA, the CDR3 is TGTGCCAGCAGCTTTACAGGGTCCGCCCCCACCGGGGAGCTGTTTTTT. It translates to CASSFTGSAPTGELFF. The full variable domain, in which reference TRBV7-3 and TRBJ2-2 provide the parts outside the CDR3, is GAGVSQTPSNKVTEKGKYVELRCDPISGHTALYWYRQSLGQGPEFLIYFQGTGAADDSGLPNDRFFAVRPEGSVSTLKIQRTERGDSAVYLCASSFTGSAPTGELFFGEGSRLTVL.

This clone has just one count. The chain employs TRBV10-3 and TRBJ1-2, with 7 positions matching TRBD1. This CDR3 contains 16 residues. Germline CDR1 reads ENHRY; CDR2 reads SYGVKD. J lost 4 bases, V lost 4 bases, and 12 bases had no gene match. Here the CDR3 reads CAISGQGGPLGYGYTF. The CDR3 bases are TGTGCCATCAGTGGGCAGGGGGGACCCTTGGGCTATGGCTACACCTTC.

V and J are TRBV2 and TRBJ2-7; possibly TRBD2 for D (5 bases). V dropped 10 bases and J dropped 6 bases, with 13 bases sitting between them. This CDR3 is 11 amino acids long. The germline gives CDR1 SNHLY, CDR2 FYNNEI. The CDR3: CATGLAGEQYF. The CDR3 DNA reads as TGTGCCACTGGCCTAGCAGGCGAGCAGTACTTC.

This clone was observed a handful of times. The rearrangement uses TRBV7-2 and TRBJ2-7, with unresolved D. CDR1 and CDR2 (germline): SGHTA, FQGNSA. The CDR3 runs to 12 residues. Between the trimmed V and J ends, which lost 4 bases and 4 bases, there was a span of 8 bases. The CDR3 spells CASSSTGYEQYF. CDR3 nucleotide sequence: TGTGCCAGCAGCTCGACCGGGTACGAGCAGTACTTC.

V is TRBV7-2 and J is TRBJ2-5; TRBD1 matches 10 bases. The J segment lost 5 bases and the V segment lost 5 bases, leaving 5 bases of the junction unmatched. This CDR3 is built from 14 residues. Germline CDR1 SGHTA, CDR2 FQGNSA. Here the CDR3 reads CASSAWGQGETQYF. As DNA, the CDR3 is TGTGCCAGCAGCGCCTGGGGACAGGGGGAGACCCAGTACTTC.

The chain is built from TRBV5-1 and TRBJ2-5; TRBD2 matches 11 bases. The germline V gene has CDR1 SGHRS and CDR2 YFSETQ. Losses at the gene ends were 4 bases for V and 0 bases for J; bases not matched to a gene: 11. The CDR3 is 18 residues long. The CDR3 loop is CASSPGASGGSYQETQYF. As DNA, the CDR3 is TGCGCCAGCAGCCCCGGGGCTAGCGGGGGGTCGTACCAAGAGACCCAGTACTTC.

This clone was counted once. V usage is TRBV25-1 and J usage is TRBJ1-2; a possible D gene is TRBD1 (5 bases). This CDR3 has 14 residues. The germline CDR1 and CDR2 sequences are MGHDK and SYGVNS. The ends were cut back, 11 bases at V and 3 bases at J, with 19 bases in the middle. CDR3 nucleotides: TGTGCCTCCTCCCACTCGGGGGGGGACTATGGCTACACCTTC. The encoded protein is CASSHSGGDYGYTF.

V is TRBV29-1 and J is TRBJ1-2; possibly TRBD1 for D (5 bases). V lost 5 bases, J lost 4 bases, and 11 bases lay in between. In germline, CDR1 is SQVTM, CDR2 ANQGSEA. There are 12 residues in the CDR3. CDR3 coding DNA: TGCAGCGTTTCCACCCAGGGCTATGGCTACACCTTC. It specifies CSVSTQGYGYTF.

The chain couples TRBV5-4 to TRBJ1-6; D remains unclear. The CDR3 loop spans 12 amino acids. Germline V gene data show CDR1 as SGHNT and CDR2 as YYREEE (reference sequence). Trimming shortened V by 4 bases and J by 8 bases, and 7 bases separated the two germline ends. CDR3 sequence: CASSLVDSPLHF. In DNA, the CDR3 is TGTGCCAGCAGCCTAGTCGATTCACCCCTCCACTTT.

The chain employs TRBV18 and TRBJ2-7; D unresolved. Germline assignment: CDR1 KGHSH and CDR2 LQKENI. The CDR3 is 13 amino acids. V shed 6 bases and J shed 5 bases, with 14 bases lying between them. The CDR3 region is CASSLGLADEQYF. CDR3 bases: TGTGCCAGCTCCCTGGGTTTGGCGGACGAGCAGTACTTC.

The chain employs TRBV20-1 and TRBJ1-5, with 7 positions matching TRBD1. Trimming at V came to 5 bases and at J to 10 bases, leaving 5 bases not matched to a gene. The CDR3 sequence is 11 residues long. Germline loops: CDR1 DFQATT, CDR2 SNEGSKA (reference sequence). Written as DNA, the CDR3 is TGCAGTGCTGGAACAGGGGAACCCCAGCATTTT. Protein product: CSAGTGEPQHF.

The V and J genes are TRBV4-3 and TRBJ1-4, with D perhaps matching TRBD1 (6 bases). The V end was cut by 0 bases, the J end by 8 bases, with 16 bases between. Germline V CDR1 and CDR2: LGHNA, YSLEER. The CDR3 is 16 residues long. DNA for the CDR3: TGCGCCAGCAGCCAAGATTCCTCAGGGGCGAGGGAAAAACTGTTTTTT. It codes for CASSQDSSGAREKLFF.

This clone has more than one count but fewer than ten. The chain combines TRBV30 with TRBJ1-6; possible D gene TRBD1, 5 bases. From germline, CDR1 is GTSNPN and CDR2 SVGIG (reference sequence). This CDR3 spans 13 amino acids. The V end was cut by 8 bases, the J end by 5 bases, with 13 bases between. As DNA, the CDR3 is TGTGCCGGGACTGACTGGAATAATTCACCCCTCCACTTT. This codes for CAGTDWNNSPLHF.

The J gene is TRBJ2-3, the V gene TRBV5-6; 14 positions match TRBD2. The V segment lost 5 bases and the J segment 12 bases; nucleotides outside the gene matches: 14. CDR1 and CDR2 (germline): SGHDT, YYEEEE. This CDR3 comprises 16 residues. CDR3 in amino acids: CASRGYAGLAGDRQYF. CDR3 coding DNA: TGTGCCAGCAGAGGTTACGCGGGACTAGCGGGGGATCGTCAGTATTTT.

The chain joins TRBV11-2 to TRBJ1-2, with no clear D. The V gene's germline CDR1 is SGHAT and CDR2 FQNNGV. V lost 5 bases and J 4 bases, leaving 11 bases between the germline ends. The CDR3 contains 13 residues. The CDR3, as DNA: TGTGCCAGCAGCGCGACTTTCGGCTATGGCTACACCTTC. It yields the protein CASSATFGYGYTF. Combining the CDR3 with reference TRBV11-2 and TRBJ1-2 gives the whole variable domain EAGVAQSPRYKIIEKRQSVAFWCNPISGHATLYWYQQILGQGPKLLIQFQNNGVVDDSQLPKDRFSAERLKGVDSTLKIQPAKLEDSAVYLCASSATFGYGYTFGSGTRLTVV.

The chain joins TRBV6-1 to TRBJ1-1; no clear D. Deletions cut 5 bases from V and 7 bases from J, with 14 bases between. Germline V gene lookup returns CDR1 MNHNS and CDR2 SASEGT. The CDR3 contains 13 residues. CDR3 loop: CASSQTGSYEAFF. CDR3 sequence (DNA): TGTGCCAGCAGTCAGACCGGGAGCTATGAAGCTTTCTTT.

In its sample, this clone was seen once. The CDR3 region is CASSLGSNRRGGASQYF. The CDR3 DNA sequence: TGTGCCAGCAGCTTGGGGTCGAATCGGCGGGGGGGCGCCTCGCAGTATTTT. The rearrangement links TRBV5-6 to TRBJ2-3; 9 positions agree with TRBD2. This CDR3 is built from 17 residues. Losses at the gene ends were 0 bases for V and 10 bases for J; bases not matched to a gene: 15. Per the germline V gene, CDR1 is SGHDT and CDR2 is YYEEEE.

The chain combines TRBV7-2 with TRBJ1-1; 9 positions agree with TRBD1. The CDR3 consists of 15 residues. With 5 bases clipped from V and 5 bases from J, the junction kept 9 bases outside the gene matches. The germline V gene has CDR1 SGHTA and CDR2 FQGNSA. The CDR3 loop reads CASSLRQGEGTEAFF. The CDR3 DNA reads TGTGCCAGCAGCCTACGACAGGGGGAGGGAACTGAAGCTTTCTTT.